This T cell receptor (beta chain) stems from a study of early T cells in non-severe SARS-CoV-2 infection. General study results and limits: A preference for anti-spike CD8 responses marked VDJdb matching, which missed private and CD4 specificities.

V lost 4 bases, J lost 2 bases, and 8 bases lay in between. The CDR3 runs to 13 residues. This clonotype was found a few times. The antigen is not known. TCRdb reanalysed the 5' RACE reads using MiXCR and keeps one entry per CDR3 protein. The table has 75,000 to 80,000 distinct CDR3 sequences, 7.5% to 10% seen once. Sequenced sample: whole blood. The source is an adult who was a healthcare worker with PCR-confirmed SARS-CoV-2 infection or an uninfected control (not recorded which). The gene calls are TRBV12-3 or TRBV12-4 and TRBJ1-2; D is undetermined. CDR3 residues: CASSSLGNYGYTF. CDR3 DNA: TGTGCCAGCAGTTCCCTGGGCAACTATGGCTACACCTTC.